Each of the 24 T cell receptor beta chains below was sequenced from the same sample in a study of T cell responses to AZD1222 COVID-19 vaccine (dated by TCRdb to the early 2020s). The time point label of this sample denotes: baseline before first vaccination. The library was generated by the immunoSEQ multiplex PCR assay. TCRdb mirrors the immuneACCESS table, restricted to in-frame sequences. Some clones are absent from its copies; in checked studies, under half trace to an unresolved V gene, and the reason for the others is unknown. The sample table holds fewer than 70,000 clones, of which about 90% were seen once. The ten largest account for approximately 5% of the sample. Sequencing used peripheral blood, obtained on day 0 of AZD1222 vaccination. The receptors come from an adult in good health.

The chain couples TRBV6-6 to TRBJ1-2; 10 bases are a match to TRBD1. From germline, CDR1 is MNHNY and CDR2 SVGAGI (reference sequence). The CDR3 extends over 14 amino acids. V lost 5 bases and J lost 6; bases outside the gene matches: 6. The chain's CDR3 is CASSLRQGADGYTF. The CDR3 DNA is TGTGCCAGCAGTCTTAGACAGGGGGCTGATGGCTACACCTTC.

This CDR3 is CASSPQGNQRDYEQYF. The DNA for the CDR3 is TGTGCCAGCTCACCCCAGGGGAACCAAAGGGACTACGAGCAGTACTTC. The rearrangement uses TRBV18 and TRBJ2-7, with a tentative D call TRBD1 (6 bases). Germline V lookup: CDR1 KGHSH, CDR2 LQKENI. The CDR3 length is 16 residues. V was trimmed by 3 bases and J by 3 bases, leaving 18 bases between them.

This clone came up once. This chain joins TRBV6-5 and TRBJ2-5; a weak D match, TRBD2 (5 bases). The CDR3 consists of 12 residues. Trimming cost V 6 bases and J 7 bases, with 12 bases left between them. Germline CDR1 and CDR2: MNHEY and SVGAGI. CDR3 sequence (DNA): TGTGCCAGCAGGGGAGAGGCCGGGACCCAGTACTTC. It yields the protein CASRGEAGTQYF.

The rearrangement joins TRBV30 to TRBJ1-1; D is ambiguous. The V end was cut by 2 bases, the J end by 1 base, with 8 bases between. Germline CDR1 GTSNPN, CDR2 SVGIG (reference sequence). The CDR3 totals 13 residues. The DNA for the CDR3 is TGTGCCTGGAGTAGATCGAGGAACACTGAAGCTTTCTTT. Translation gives CAWSRSRNTEAFF.

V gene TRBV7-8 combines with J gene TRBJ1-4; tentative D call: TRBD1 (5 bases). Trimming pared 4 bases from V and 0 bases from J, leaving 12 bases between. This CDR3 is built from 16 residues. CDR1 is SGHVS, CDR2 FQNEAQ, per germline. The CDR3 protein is CASSSGTVATNEKLFF. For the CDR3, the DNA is TGTGCCAGCAGCTCCGGGACCGTTGCAACTAATGAAAAACTGTTTTTT.

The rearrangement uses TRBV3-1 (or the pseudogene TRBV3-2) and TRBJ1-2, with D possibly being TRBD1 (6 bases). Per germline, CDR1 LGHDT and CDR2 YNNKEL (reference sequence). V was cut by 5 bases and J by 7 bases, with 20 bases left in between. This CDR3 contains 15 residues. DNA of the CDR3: TGTGCCAGCAGCGGAAACCCAGGGGTTGCGGGTGGCTACACCTTC. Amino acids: CASSGNPGVAGGYTF.

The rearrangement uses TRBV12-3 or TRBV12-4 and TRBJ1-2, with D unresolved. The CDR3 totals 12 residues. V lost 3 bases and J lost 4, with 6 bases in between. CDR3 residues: CASSFSGYGYTF. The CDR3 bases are TGTGCCAGCAGTTTCTCCGGCTATGGCTACACCTTC.

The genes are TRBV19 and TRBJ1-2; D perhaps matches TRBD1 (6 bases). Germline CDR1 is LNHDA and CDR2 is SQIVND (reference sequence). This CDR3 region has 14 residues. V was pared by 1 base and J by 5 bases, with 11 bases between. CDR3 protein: CASSIAQGQYGYTF. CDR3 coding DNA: TGTGCCAGTAGTATAGCTCAGGGGCAGTATGGCTACACCTTC.

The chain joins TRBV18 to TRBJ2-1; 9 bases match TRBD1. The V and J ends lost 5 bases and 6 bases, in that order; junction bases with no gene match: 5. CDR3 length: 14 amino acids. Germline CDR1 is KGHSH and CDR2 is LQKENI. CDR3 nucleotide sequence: TGTGCCAGCTCATCGCGGGACAGGGCCAATGAGCAGTTCTTC. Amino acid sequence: CASSSRDRANEQFF.

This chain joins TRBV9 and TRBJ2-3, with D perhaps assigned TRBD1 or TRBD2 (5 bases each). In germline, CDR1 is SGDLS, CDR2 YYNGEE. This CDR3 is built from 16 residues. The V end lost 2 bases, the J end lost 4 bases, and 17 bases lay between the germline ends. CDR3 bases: TGTGCCAGCAGCGTCTCCGGGACCCTGGGGTCAGATACGCAGTATTTT. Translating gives CASSVSGTLGSDTQYF.

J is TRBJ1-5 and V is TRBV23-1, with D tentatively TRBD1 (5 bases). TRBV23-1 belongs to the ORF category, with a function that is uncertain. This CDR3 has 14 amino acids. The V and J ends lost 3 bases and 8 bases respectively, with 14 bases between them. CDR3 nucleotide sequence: TGCGCCAGCAGTCAGGTGGGACGACCCGAGCCCCAGCATTTT. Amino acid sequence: CASSQVGRPEPQHF.

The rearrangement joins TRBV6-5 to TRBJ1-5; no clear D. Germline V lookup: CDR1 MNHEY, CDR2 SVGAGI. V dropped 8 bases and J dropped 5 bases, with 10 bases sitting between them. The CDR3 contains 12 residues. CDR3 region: CASGWQDQPQHF. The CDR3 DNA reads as TGTGCCAGCGGGTGGCAGGATCAGCCCCAGCATTTT.

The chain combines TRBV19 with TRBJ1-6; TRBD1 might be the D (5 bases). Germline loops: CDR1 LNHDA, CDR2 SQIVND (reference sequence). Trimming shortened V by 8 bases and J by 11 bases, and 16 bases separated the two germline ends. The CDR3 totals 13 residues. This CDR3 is CASRPRVGTPLHF. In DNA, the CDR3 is TGTGCCAGTCGCCCCAGGGTAGGGACACCCCTCCACTTT.

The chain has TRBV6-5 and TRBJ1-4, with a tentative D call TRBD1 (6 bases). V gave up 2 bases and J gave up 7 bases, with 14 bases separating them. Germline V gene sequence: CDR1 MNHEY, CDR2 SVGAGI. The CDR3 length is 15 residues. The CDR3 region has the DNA TGTGCCAGCAGTTACGACGGGACAATGAGTGAAAAACTGTTTTTT. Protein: CASSYDGTMSEKLFF.

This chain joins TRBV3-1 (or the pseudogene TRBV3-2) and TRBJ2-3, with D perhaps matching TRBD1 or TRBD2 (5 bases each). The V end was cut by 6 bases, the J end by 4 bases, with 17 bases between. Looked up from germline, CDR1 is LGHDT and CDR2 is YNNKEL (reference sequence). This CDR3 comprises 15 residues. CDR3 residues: CASSEPGPRADTQYF. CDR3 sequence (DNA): TGTGCCAGCAGTGAGCCGGGACCTAGGGCAGATACGCAGTATTTT.

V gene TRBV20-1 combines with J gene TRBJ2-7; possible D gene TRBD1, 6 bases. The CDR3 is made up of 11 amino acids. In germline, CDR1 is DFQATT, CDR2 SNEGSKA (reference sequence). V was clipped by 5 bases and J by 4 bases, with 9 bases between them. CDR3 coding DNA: TGCAGTGCTTGGGGGCAATACGAGCAGTACTTC. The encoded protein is CSAWGQYEQYF.

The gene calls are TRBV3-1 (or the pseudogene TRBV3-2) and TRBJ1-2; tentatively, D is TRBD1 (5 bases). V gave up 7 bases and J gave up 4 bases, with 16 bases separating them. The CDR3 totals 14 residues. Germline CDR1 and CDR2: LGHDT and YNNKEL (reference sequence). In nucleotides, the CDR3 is TGTGCCAGCACGCTCGAAAGTGGGGGCTATGGCTACACCTTC. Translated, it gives CASTLESGGYGYTF.

The CDR3 DNA is TGTGCCAGCAGTTACGAGCGGGGGGGTCCCGGGGAGCTGTTTTTT. Translated, it gives CASSYERGGPGELFF. The gene calls are TRBV6-5 and TRBJ2-2, with 10 bases that match TRBD2. The trim removed 2 bases at V and 6 bases at J, leaving 3 bases unmatched. The germline gives CDR1 MNHEY, CDR2 SVGAGI. The CDR3 covers 15 residues.

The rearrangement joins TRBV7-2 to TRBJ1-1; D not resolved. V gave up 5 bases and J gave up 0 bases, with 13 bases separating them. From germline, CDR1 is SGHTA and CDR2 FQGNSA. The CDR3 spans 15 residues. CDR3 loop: CASSLQEVVNTEAFF. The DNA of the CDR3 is TGTGCCAGCAGCCTCCAGGAAGTAGTGAACACTGAAGCTTTCTTT.

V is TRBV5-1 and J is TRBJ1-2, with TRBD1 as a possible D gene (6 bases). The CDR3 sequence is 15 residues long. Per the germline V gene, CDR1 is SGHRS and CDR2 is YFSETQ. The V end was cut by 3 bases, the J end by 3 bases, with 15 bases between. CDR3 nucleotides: TGCGCCAGCAGCTCTGGGGGCGGCGGAGACTATGGCTACACCTTC. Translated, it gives CASSSGGGGDYGYTF.

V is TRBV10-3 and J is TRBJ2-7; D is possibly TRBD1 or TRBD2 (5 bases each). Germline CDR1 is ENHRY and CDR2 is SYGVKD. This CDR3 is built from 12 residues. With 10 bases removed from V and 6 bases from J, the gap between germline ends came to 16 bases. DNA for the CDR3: TGTGCCAGCAGGCGTCGGGGCTCCGAGCAGTACTTC. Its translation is CASRRRGSEQYF.

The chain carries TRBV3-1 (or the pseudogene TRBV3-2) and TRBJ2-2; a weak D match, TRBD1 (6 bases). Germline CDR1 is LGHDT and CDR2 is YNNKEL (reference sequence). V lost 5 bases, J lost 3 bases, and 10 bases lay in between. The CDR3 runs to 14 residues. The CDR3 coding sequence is TGTGCCAGCAGCGTGGGGGCGGACACCGGGGAGCTGTTTTTT. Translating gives CASSVGADTGELFF.

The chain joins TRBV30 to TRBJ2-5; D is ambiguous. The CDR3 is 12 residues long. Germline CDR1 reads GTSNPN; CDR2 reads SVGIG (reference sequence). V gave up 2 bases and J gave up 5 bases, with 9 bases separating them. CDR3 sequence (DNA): TGTGCCTGGAGTCGAGGCTGGGAGACCCAGTACTTC. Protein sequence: CAWSRGWETQYF. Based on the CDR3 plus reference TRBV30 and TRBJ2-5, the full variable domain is SQTIHQWPATLVQPVGSPLSLECTVEGTSNPNLYWYRQAAGRGLQLLFYSVGIGQISSEVPQNLSASRPQDRQFILSSKKLLLSDSGFYLCAWSRGWETQYFGPGTRLLVL.

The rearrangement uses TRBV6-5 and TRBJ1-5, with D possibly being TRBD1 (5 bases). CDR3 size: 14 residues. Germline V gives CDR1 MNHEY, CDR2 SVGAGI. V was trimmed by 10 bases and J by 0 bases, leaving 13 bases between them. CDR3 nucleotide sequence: TGTGCCACGGCTTCACAGGTTAGCAATCAGCCCCAGCATTTT. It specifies CATASQVSNQPQHF.